This T cell receptor beta chain was captured by sequencing in a study of T cell responses to AZD1222 COVID-19 vaccine. About this clone: The antigen is undetermined.

Whole-study results and caveats: Donors were chiefly white British, with a greater number of females, and clonal diversity was perhaps underestimated. Repertoire samples came only from after the peak T cell response. Unmutated variant regions are reportedly targeted by nearly half of spike-specific TCRs.

The V gene lost 8 bases and the J gene lost 0 bases, with 11 bases spanning the gap. The CDR3 length is 14 residues. Germline V gene lookup returns CDR1 LNHDA and CDR2 SQIVND (reference sequence). The repertoire was sequenced with immunoSEQ multiplex PCR; TCRdb's copy has only in-frame clones and lacks some. Here the sample spans under 200,000 clones, approximately 90% being singletons. The sequence was collected from an adult who received the AZD1222 COVID-19 vaccine. Material: peripheral blood, obtained 28 days after the second AZD1222 dose. The rearrangement joins TRBV19 to TRBJ1-3; possibly TRBD1 for D (5 bases). The CDR3 region is CASEGLSSGNTIYF. Here the CDR3 DNA reads TGTGCCAGTGAGGGACTGAGCTCTGGAAACACCATATATTTT. The full variable domain, in which reference TRBV19 and TRBJ1-3 provide the parts outside the CDR3, is DGGITQSPKYLFRKEGQNVTLSCEQNLNHDAMYWYRQDPGQGLRLIYYSQIVNDFQKGDIAEGYSVSREKKESFPLTVTSAQKNPTAFYLCASEGLSSGNTIYFGEGSWLTVV.